The next 12 T cell receptor beta chains were all read from a single sample in a study of beta chain features in type 1 diabetes. Every bit of the isolated RNA underwent reverse transcription, so sequencing read expressed TCRB transcripts. Profiling relied on immunoSEQ multiplex PCR, and the TCRdb table lists in-frame clones only, not all of them. The sample includes some 660,000 clones, more than 12% of them seen just once. General study results and limits: All four CD4+ subsets from Type 1 diabetes patients carried moderately but significantly shorter TCRB CDR3s.

Which antigens these TCRs recognize remains unknown. Source material: naive CD4+ T cells from blood. The origin of the receptors is a man between 18 and 29 years old with type 1 diabetes.

This clone has more than one count but fewer than ten. The chain links TRBV18 to TRBJ2-5; D is ambiguous. The V and J ends lost 4 bases and 0 bases respectively, with 9 bases between them. Per the germline V gene, CDR1 is KGHSH and CDR2 is LQKENI. CDR3 length equals 14 residues. CDR3 bases: TGTGCCAGCTCACTGGGTCAGCACCAAGAGACCCAGTACTTC. It specifies CASSLGQHQETQYF.

The chain recombines TRBV7-9 with TRBJ1-4; 9 nucleotides line up with TRBD1. CDR1 SEHNR and CDR2 FQNEAQ come from the germline V gene (reference sequence). V lost 4 bases and J lost 8; bases outside the gene matches: 5. The CDR3 spans 14 residues. This CDR3 is CASSSDRGIEKLFF. The CDR3 coding sequence is TGTGCCAGCAGCTCGGACAGGGGAATAGAAAAACTGTTTTTT.

This sequence joins TRBV18 and TRBJ2-5, with D uncertain. This CDR3 has 13 amino acids. The V and J ends lost 4 bases and 3 bases respectively, with 9 bases between them. CDR1 is KGHSH and CDR2 is LQKENI in the germline V gene. Written as DNA, the CDR3 is TGTGCCAGCTCACGGGGAAGGGAAGAGACCCAGTACTTC. This codes for CASSRGREETQYF. Drawing the rest from reference TRBV18 and TRBJ2-5, the complete variable domain is NAGVMQNPRHLVRRRGQEARLRCSPMKGHSHVYWYRQLPEEGLKFMVYLQKENIIDESGMPKERFSAEFPKEGPSILRIQQVVRGDSAAYFCASSRGREETQYFGPGTRLLVL.

With respect to this clone: The sample has other DNA sequences that encode this CDR3 too. This rearrangement joins TRBV9 to TRBJ2-7; TRBD2 agrees at 12 bases. The CDR3 length is 14 residues. Germline assignment: CDR1 SGDLS and CDR2 YYNGEE. With 2 bases clipped from V and 3 bases from J, the junction kept 0 bases outside the gene matches. The CDR3 nucleotides read TGTGCCAGCAGCGTGACTAGCGGGAGCTACGAGCAGTACTTC. It translates to CASSVTSGSYEQYF.

This clone was seen more than once but under ten times. CDR3 sequence (DNA): TGTGCCAGTAAGGTCCCGGGACAGGGAGGAAACATTCAGTACTTC. It codes for CASKVPGQGGNIQYF. The chain links TRBV28 to TRBJ2-4; TRBD1 matches 9 bases. The germline CDR1 and CDR2 sequences are MDHEN and SYDVKM. CDR3 length equals 15 residues. The J segment lost 6 bases and the V segment lost 9 bases, leaving 12 bases of the junction unmatched.

Only a few counts were recorded for this clone. This chain links TRBV7-6 with TRBJ2-3; D ambiguous. The CDR3 totals 13 residues. With 1 base removed from V and 4 bases from J, the gap between germline ends came to 6 bases. Germline-derived CDR1 and CDR2 are SGHVS and FNYEAQ. CDR3 nucleotide sequence: TGTGCCAGCAGCTTAGAGGGCCCAGATACGCAGTATTTT. Its translation: CASSLEGPDTQYF.

The chain carries TRBV6-1 and TRBJ2-5; 10 bases are shared with TRBD2. V lost 2 bases and J lost 5; bases outside the gene matches: 8. CDR1 MNHNS and CDR2 SASEGT come from the germline V gene. This CDR3 has 16 residues. The CDR3 DNA reads TGTGCCAGCAGTGAATTTGTAGCGGGAGGTTGGGAGACCCAGTACTTC. Its protein is CASSEFVAGGWETQYF.

The rearrangement joins TRBV7-2 to TRBJ2-3; unclear D gene. The CDR3 runs 14 residues. Trimming shortened V by 5 bases and J by 1 base, and 10 bases separated the two germline ends. Germline V lookup: CDR1 SGHTA, CDR2 FQGNSA. This CDR3 is CASSHAVGTDTQYF. CDR3 sequence (DNA): TGTGCCAGCAGCCACGCGGTAGGCACAGATACGCAGTATTTT.

The sample holds a few counts of this clone. This chain uses TRBV4-3 with TRBJ2-3, with D possibly being TRBD1 (6 bases). The V end lost 4 bases, the J end lost 0 bases, and 11 bases lay between the germline ends. The CDR3 consists of 15 residues. Germline V gene lookup returns CDR1 LGHNA and CDR2 YSLEER. CDR3 residues: CASSPGTQSTDTQYF. In DNA form, the CDR3 reads TGCGCCAGCAGCCCTGGGACACAAAGCACAGATACGCAGTATTTT.

V gene TRBV7-2 combines with J gene TRBJ2-2; 7 nucleotides line up with TRBD2. This CDR3 spans 14 amino acids. V trimming: 5 bases; J trimming: 0 bases; junction bases outside the gene matches: 0. Germline V gene lookup returns CDR1 SGHTA and CDR2 FQGNSA. The CDR3 DNA reads as TGTGCCAGCAGCGGACTAGCGAACACCGGGGAGCTGTTTTTT. It is translated as CASSGLANTGELFF.

The rearrangement joins TRBV9 to TRBJ1-1; 10 bases map to TRBD1. Germline assignment: CDR1 SGDLS and CDR2 YYNGEE. Losses at the gene ends were 2 bases for V and 5 bases for J; bases not matched to a gene: 6. The CDR3 consists of 15 residues. The CDR3 here is CASSVLGQGRTEAFF. The CDR3 bases are TGTGCCAGCAGCGTTTTGGGACAGGGGAGAACTGAAGCTTTCTTT.

This clone was observed a handful of times. V and J are TRBV29-1 and TRBJ1-4; TRBD1 agrees at 9 bases. This CDR3 comprises 16 residues. Trimming cost V 7 bases and J 8 bases; bases outside gene matches: 17. Germline CDR1 and CDR2: SQVTM and ANQGSEA. The CDR3 bases are TGCAGCGCCATTGCCCGACAGGGGGAAGGGCGCGAAAAACTGTTTTTT. Translation gives CSAIARQGEGREKLFF. Full variable domain (outside the CDR3, taken from reference TRBV29-1 and TRBJ1-4): SAVISQKPSRDICQRGTSLTIQCQVDSQVTMMFWYRQQPGQSLTLIATANQGSEATYESGFVIDKFPISRPNLTFSTLTVSNMSPEDSSIYLCSAIARQGEGREKLFFGSGTQLSVL.